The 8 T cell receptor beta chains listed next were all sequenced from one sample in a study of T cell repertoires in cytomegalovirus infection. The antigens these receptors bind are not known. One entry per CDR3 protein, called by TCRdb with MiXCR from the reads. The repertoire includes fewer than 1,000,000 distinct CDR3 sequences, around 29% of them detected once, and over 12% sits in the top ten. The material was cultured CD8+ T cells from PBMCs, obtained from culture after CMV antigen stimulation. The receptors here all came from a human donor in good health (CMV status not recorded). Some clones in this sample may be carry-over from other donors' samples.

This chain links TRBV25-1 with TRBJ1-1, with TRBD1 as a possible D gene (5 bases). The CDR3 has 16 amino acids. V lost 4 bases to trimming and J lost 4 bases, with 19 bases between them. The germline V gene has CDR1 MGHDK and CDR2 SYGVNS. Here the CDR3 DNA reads TGTGCCAGCAGTGCCTTGGGGGGGTCCAGCGTCACTGAAGCTTTCTTT. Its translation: CASSALGGSSVTEAFF.

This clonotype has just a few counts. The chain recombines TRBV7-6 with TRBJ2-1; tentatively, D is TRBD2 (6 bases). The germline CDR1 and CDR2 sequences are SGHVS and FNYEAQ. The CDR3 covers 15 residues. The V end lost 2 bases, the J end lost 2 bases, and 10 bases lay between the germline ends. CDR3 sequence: CASSLSGDTYNEQFF. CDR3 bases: TGTGCCAGCAGCTTATCGGGGGATACCTACAATGAGCAGTTCTTC.

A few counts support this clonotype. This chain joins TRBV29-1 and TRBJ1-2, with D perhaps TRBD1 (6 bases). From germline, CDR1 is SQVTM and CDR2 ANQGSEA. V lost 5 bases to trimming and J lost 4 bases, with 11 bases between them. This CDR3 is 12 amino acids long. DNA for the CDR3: TGCAGCGTTTCGACAGGACTCTATGGCTACACCTTC. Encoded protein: CSVSTGLYGYTF.

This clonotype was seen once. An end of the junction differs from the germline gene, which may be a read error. The CDR3 DNA reads as TGTGCCAGCACCCTGGACAGGGCCTACAATGAGGAGTTCTTC. This translates into CASTLDRAYNEEFF. This chain connects TRBV12-3 or TRBV12-4 to TRBJ2-1; 8 nucleotides match TRBD1. The CDR3 contains 14 residues.

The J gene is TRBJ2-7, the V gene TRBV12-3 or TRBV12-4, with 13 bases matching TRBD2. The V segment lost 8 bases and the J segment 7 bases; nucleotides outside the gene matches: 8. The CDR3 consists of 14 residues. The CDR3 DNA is TGTGCCAGCGGTGGGACTAGCGGGGTCGGGGAGCAGTACTTC. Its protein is CASGGTSGVGEQYF.

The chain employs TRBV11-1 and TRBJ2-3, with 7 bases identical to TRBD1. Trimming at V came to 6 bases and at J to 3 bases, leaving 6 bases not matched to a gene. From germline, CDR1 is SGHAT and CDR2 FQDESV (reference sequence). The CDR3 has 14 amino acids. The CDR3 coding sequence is TGTGCCAGCAGATTCTCAGGGGGTACAGATACGCAGTATTTT. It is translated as CASRFSGGTDTQYF.

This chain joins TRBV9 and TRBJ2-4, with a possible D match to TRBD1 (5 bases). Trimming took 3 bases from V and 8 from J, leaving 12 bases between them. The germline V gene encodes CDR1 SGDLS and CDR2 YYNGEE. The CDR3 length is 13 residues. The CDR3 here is CASSGGPGDIQYF. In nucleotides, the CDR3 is TGTGCCAGCAGCGGGGGCCCTGGGGACATTCAGTACTTC.

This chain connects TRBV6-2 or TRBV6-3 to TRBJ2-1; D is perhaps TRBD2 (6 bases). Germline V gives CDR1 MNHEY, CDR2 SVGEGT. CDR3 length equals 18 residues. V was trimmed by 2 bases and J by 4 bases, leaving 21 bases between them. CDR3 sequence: CASSYPESETRHYNEQFF. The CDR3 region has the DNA TGTGCCAGCAGTTACCCTGAATCTGAGACTAGACATTACAATGAGCAGTTCTTC.